Each of the 5 T cell receptor beta chains below was sequenced from the same sample in a study of cytomegalovirus exposure and HLA in healthy donors. The PCR ran on 60 Vbeta and 13 Jbeta primers. Method: immunoSEQ multiplex PCR; TCRdb's copy keeps in-frame clones and lacks some. Its table lists approximately 80,000 clones. What was sequenced was PBMCs. The receptors derive from a woman aged 25-40 years in good health and CMV-seronegative.

The chain has TRBV6-1 and TRBJ1-1, with D uncertain. The V end was cut by 5 bases, the J end by 3 bases, with 13 bases between. The CDR3 spans 14 residues. Germline V CDR1 and CDR2: MNHNS, SASEGT. As DNA, the CDR3 is TGTGCCAGCAGTAGAGGGAGAGAGGACACTGAAGCTTTCTTT. Its translation is CASSRGREDTEAFF.

The V and J genes are TRBV19 and TRBJ1-1; tentative D call: TRBD1 (6 bases). V was clipped by 6 bases and J by 2 bases, with 13 bases between them. From germline, CDR1 is LNHDA and CDR2 SQIVND (reference sequence). CDR3 length equals 14 residues. CDR3 loop: CASRRQAPNTEAFF. The CDR3 nucleotides are TGTGCCAGTAGACGACAGGCGCCTAACACTGAAGCTTTCTTT.

The genes are TRBV2 and TRBJ1-5; tentative D call: TRBD1 (6 bases). Germline loops: CDR1 SNHLY, CDR2 FYNNEI. Trimming took off 3 bases at V and 5 bases at J, with 8 bases between the two ends. CDR3 length: 13 amino acids. The CDR3 spells CASSEDSYQPQHF. As DNA, the CDR3 is TGTGCCAGCAGTGAGGACAGTTATCAGCCCCAGCATTTT.

The gene calls are TRBV2 and TRBJ2-5, with a tentative D call TRBD1 (6 bases). The CDR3 runs 14 residues. The germline CDR1 and CDR2 sequences are SNHLY and FYNNEI. The V and J ends lost 7 bases and 2 bases respectively, with 14 bases between them. The CDR3 sequence is CASILQGNQETQYF. CDR3 nucleotide sequence: TGTGCCAGCATTTTACAGGGAAATCAAGAGACCCAGTACTTC.

The chain has TRBV18 and TRBJ1-1, with D tentatively TRBD1 (5 bases). V was trimmed by 1 base and J by 5 bases, leaving 8 bases between them. This CDR3 has 13 amino acids. The germline V gene has CDR1 KGHSH and CDR2 LQKENI. CDR3 sequence reads: CASSPRQFTEAFF. The CDR3 DNA is TGTGCCAGCTCACCACGACAGTTTACTGAAGCTTTCTTT. The full variable domain, in which reference TRBV18 and TRBJ1-1 provide the parts outside the CDR3, is NAGVMQNPRHLVRRRGQEARLRCSPMKGHSHVYWYRQLPEEGLKFMVYLQKENIIDESGMPKERFSAEFPKEGPSILRIQQVVRGDSAAYFCASSPRQFTEAFFGQGTRLTVV.